This T cell receptor (beta chain) emerged from a study of blood T cell repertoires in COVID-19. Study-level background: Material from acute and convalescent COVID-19 was sourced from the United States, Italy and Spain.

CDR3 size: 14 residues. J lost 7 bases, V lost 9 bases, and 11 bases had no gene match. Per germline, CDR1 MDHEN and CDR2 SYDVKM. The data were produced by immunoSEQ multiplex PCR, yet TCRdb's version contains in-frame clones alone and is incomplete. The table includes around 100,000 clones, about 90% detected once. The source is a man aged 25-45 years in a cohort sampled during active COVID-19. The sequenced sample was peripheral blood. The J gene is TRBJ1-4, the V gene TRBV28; 7 nucleotides match TRBD1. In nucleotides, the CDR3 is TGTGCCAGTACTACCGGGACAGTCGGTGAAAAACTGTTTTTT. Translation gives CASTTGTVGEKLFF.